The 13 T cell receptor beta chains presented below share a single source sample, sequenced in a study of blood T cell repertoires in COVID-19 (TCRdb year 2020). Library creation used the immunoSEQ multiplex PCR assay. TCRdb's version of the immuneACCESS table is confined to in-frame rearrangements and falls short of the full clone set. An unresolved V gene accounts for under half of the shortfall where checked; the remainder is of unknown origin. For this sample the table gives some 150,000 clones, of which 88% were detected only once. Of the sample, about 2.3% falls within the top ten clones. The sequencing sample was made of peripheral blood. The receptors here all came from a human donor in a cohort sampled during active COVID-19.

CDR3 sequence: CASGDRYQETQYF. The CDR3 DNA reads as TGTGCCAGCGGGGACAGGTACCAAGAGACCCAGTACTTC. The chain joins TRBV28 to TRBJ2-5, with 8 positions matching TRBD1. This CDR3 contains 13 residues. The germline V gene encodes CDR1 MDHEN and CDR2 SYDVKM. After removal of 8 bases from V and 0 bases from J, the junction contained 2 bases not matched to a gene.

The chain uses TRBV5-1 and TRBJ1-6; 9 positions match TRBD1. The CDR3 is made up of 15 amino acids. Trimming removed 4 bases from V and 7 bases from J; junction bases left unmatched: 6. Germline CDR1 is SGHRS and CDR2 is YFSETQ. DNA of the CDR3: TGCGCCAGCAGCACCGGACAGGGGCACAATTCACCCCTCCACTTT. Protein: CASSTGQGHNSPLHF.

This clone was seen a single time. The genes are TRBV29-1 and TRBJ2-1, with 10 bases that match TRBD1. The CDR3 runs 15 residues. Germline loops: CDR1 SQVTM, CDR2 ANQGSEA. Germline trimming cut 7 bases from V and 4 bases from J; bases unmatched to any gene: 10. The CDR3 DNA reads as TGCAGCGCCCGGCCCGGGACAGGGGTTTACAATGAGCAGTTCTTC. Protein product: CSARPGTGVYNEQFF.

CDR3 nucleotide sequence: TGTGCCAGCAGCGGACAGGTTCAAGAGACCCAGTACTTC. Protein sequence: CASSGQVQETQYF. The chain employs TRBV12-3 or TRBV12-4 and TRBJ2-5, with TRBD1 matching over 7 bases. The ends lost 6 bases at V and 2 bases at J; junction bases unmatched: 3. This CDR3 region has 13 residues.

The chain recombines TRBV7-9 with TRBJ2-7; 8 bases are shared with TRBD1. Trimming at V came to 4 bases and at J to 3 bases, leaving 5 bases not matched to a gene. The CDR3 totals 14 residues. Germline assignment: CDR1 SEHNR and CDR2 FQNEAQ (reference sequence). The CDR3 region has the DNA TGTGCCAGCAGCTCAATAACAGGGGGCTACGAGCAGTACTTC. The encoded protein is CASSSITGGYEQYF.

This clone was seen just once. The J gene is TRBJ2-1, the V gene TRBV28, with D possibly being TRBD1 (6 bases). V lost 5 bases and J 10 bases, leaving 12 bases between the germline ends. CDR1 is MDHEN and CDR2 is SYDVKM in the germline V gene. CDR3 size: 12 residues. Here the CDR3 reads CASSKIGTEQFF. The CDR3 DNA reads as TGTGCCAGCAGTAAGATCGGGACAGAGCAGTTCTTC. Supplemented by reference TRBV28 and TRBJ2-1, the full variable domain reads DVKVTQSSRYLVKRTGEKVFLECVQDMDHENMFWYRQDPGLGLRLIYFSYDVKMKEKGDIPEGYSVSREKKERFSLILESASTNQTSMYLCASSKIGTEQFFGPGTRLTVL.

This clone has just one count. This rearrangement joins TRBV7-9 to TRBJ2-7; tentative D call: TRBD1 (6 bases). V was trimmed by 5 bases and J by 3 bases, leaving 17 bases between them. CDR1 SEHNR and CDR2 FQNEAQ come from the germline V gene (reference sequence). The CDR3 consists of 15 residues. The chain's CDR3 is CASSRTGTRDYEQYF. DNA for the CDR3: TGTGCCAGCAGCCGAACCGGGACAAGGGACTACGAGCAGTACTTC.

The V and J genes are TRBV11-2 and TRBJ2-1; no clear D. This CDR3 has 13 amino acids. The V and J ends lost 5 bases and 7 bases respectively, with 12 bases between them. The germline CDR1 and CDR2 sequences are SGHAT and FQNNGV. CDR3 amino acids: CASSLNTGNEQFF. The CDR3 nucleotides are TGTGCCAGCAGCCTAAATACGGGTAATGAGCAGTTCTTC.

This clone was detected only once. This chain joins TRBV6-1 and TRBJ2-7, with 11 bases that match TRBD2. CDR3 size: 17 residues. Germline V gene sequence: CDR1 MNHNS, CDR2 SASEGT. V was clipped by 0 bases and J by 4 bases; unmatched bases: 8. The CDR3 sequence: CASSEASMRLAGYEQYF. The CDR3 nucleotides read TGTGCCAGCAGTGAAGCGAGCATGCGACTAGCGGGATACGAGCAGTACTTC.

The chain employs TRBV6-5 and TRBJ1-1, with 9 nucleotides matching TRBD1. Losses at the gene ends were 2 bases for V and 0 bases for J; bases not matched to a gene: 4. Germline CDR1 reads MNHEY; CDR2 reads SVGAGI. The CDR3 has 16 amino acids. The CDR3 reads CASSYTGQGLNTEAFF. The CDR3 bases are TGTGCCAGCAGTTACACCGGACAGGGGTTGAACACTGAAGCTTTCTTT.

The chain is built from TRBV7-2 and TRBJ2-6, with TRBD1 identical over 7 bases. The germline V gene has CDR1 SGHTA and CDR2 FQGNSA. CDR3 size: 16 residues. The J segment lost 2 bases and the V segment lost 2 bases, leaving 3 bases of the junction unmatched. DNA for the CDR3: TGTGCCAGCAGCTTAACTACAGGGGCTGGGGCCAACGTCCTGACTTTC. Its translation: CASSLTTGAGANVLTF. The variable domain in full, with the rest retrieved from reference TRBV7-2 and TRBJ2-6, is GAGVSQSPSNKVTEKGKDVELRCDPISGHTALYWYRQSLGQGLEFLIYFQGNSAPDKSGLPSDRFSAERTGGSVSTLTIQRTQQEDSAVYLCASSLTTGAGANVLTFGAGSRLTVL.

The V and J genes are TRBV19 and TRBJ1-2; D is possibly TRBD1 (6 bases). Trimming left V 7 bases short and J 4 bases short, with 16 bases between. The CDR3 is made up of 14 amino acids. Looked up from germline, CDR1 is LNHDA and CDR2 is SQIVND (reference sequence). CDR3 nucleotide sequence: TGTGCCAGTAACGAGGGGGTTCAAACCTATGGCTACACCTTC. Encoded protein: CASNEGVQTYGYTF.

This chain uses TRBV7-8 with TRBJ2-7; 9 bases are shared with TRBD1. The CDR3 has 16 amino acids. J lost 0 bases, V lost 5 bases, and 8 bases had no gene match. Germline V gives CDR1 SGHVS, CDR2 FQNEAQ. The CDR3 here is CASSPHGTGYSYEQYF. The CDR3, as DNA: TGTGCCAGCAGCCCACATGGGACAGGGTACTCCTACGAGCAGTACTTC. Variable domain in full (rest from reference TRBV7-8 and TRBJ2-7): GAGVSQSPRYKVAKRGQDVALRCDPISGHVSLFWYQQALGQGPEFLTYFQNEAQLDKSGLPSDRFFAERPEGSVSTLKIQRTQQEDSAVYLCASSPHGTGYSYEQYFGPGTRLTVT.